This TCR beta chain was identified during a study of T-cell reconstitution after alpha-beta-depleted transplantation in children. Preparing the TCRbeta library involved the use of unique molecular identifiers. Each CDR3 protein is one row after TCRdb ran MiXCR on the PCR reads. The sample lists 200,000 to 250,000 distinct CDR3 sequences; roughly a tenth were seen once. This clonotype appeared many times. V shed 6 bases, J shed 2 bases, and the junction held 9 bases outside the gene matches. Germline V gene sequence: CDR1 WSHSY, CDR2 SAAADI. This CDR3 contains 16 residues. The material sequenced was PBMCs, taken before TCRalphabeta/CD19-depleted stem cell transplant. V is TRBV10-2 and J is TRBJ2-7; 11 nucleotides agree with TRBD2. The TCR sequence derives from a child younger than two with acute myeloid leukemia, due to receive a stem cell transplant. The CDR3 DNA is TGCGCCAGCAGACGGACCGGGACTAGCGGTACCTACGAGCAGTACTTC. It encodes CASRRTGTSGTYEQYF.